Listed here are 5 T cell receptor beta chains from one sample, sequenced in a study of blood T cell repertoires in COVID-19. Libraries were prepared by immunoSEQ multiplex PCR; TCRdb keeps only in-frame clonotypes and omits some of them. The repertoire includes fewer than 300,000 clones, less than 90% of them detected once, and approximately 2.5% sits in the top ten. Specimen: peripheral blood. The receptors shown here come from a woman between 65 and 79 years old with active or convalescent COVID-19.

The chain recombines TRBV3-1 (or the pseudogene TRBV3-2) with TRBJ2-5; 13 nucleotides align to TRBD2. Per the germline V gene, CDR1 is LGHDT and CDR2 is YNNKEL (reference sequence). This CDR3 is 18 amino acids long. Trimming removed 3 bases from V and 4 bases from J; junction bases left unmatched: 11. The CDR3 region is CASSHDPTSGRYRETQYF. The CDR3 coding sequence is TGTGCCAGCAGCCACGATCCGACTAGCGGGAGGTATAGAGAGACCCAGTACTTC.

The V call is TRBV28, the J call TRBJ1-4; 9 positions match TRBD1. Germline CDR1 reads MDHEN; CDR2 reads SYDVKM. This CDR3 contains 15 residues. Trimming cost V 6 bases and J 4 bases; bases outside gene matches: 6. CDR3 residues: CASRPYRGLNEKLFF. The CDR3, as DNA: TGTGCCAGCAGACCTTACAGGGGGCTTAATGAAAAACTGTTTTTT.

The chain joins TRBV7-2 to TRBJ2-1; D gene ambiguous. Looked up from germline, CDR1 is SGHTA and CDR2 is FQGNSA. The V end was cut by 1 base, the J end by 5 bases, with 9 bases between. The length of the CDR3 is 14 residues. CDR3 protein: CASSLVVVNNEQFF. The CDR3 DNA reads as TGTGCCAGCAGCTTAGTAGTTGTTAACAATGAGCAGTTCTTC.

J is TRBJ1-5 and V is TRBV2; no reliable D call. Trimming stripped 2 bases from V and 0 bases from J, with 8 bases between. Germline V gene lookup returns CDR1 SNHLY and CDR2 FYNNEI. The CDR3 is 15 amino acids. In DNA, the CDR3 is TGTGCCAGCAGTGAATTTGGGCTTAGCAATCAGCCCCAGCATTTT. It specifies CASSEFGLSNQPQHF.

J is TRBJ2-7 and V is TRBV6-5, with a weak D call TRBD1 (6 bases). The CDR3 is made up of 15 amino acids. In germline, CDR1 is MNHEY, CDR2 SVGAGI. V gave up 2 bases and J gave up 6 bases, with 17 bases separating them. CDR3 sequence (DNA): TGTGCCAGCAGTTACAGGGTCAGGGGTATAGGCGAGCAGTACTTC. Its translation: CASSYRVRGIGEQYF.